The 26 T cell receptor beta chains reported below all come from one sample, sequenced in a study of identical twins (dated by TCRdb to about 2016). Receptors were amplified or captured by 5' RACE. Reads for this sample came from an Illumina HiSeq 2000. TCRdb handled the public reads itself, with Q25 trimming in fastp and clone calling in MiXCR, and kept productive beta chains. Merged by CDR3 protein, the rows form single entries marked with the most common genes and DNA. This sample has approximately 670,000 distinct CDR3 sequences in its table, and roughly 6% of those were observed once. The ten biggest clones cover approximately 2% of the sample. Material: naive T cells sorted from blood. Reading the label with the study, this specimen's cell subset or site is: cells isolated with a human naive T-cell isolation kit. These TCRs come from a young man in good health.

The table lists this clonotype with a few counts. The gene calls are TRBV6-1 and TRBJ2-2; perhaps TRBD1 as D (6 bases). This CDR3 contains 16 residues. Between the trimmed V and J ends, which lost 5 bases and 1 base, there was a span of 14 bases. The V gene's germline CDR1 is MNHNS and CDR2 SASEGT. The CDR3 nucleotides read TGTGCCAGCAGTCCCAGGGGCATTAGGAACACCGGGGAGCTGTTTTTT. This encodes CASSPRGIRNTGELFF.

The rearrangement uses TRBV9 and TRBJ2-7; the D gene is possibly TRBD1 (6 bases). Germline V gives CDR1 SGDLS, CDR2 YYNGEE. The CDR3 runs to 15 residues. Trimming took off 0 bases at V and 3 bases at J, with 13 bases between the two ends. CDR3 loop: CASSVEVGRGYEQYF. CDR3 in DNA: TGTGCCAGCAGCGTAGAGGTGGGCAGGGGCTACGAGCAGTACTTC. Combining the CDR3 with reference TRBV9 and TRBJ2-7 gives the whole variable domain DSGVTQTPKHLITATGQRVTLRCSPRSGDLSVYWYQQSLDQGLQFLIQYYNGEERAKGNILERFSAQQFPDLHSELNLSSLELGDSALYFCASSVEVGRGYEQYFGPGTRLTVT.

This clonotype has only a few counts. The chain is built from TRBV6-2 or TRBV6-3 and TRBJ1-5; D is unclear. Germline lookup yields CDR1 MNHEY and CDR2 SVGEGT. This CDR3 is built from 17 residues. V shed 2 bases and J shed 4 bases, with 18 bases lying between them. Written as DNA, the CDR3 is TGTGCCAGCAGTTACGGCCCTGTTAGCGGTGGGAATCAGCCCCAGCATTTT. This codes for CASSYGPVSGGNQPQHF.

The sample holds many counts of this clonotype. CDR3 in amino acids: CATLVGGLAVYEQYV. CDR3 nucleotides: TGTGCCACCCTCGTGGGAGGGCTAGCGGTCTACGAGCAGTACGTC. This rearrangement joins TRBV24-1 to TRBJ2-7, with TRBD2 identical over 7 bases. J lost 3 bases, V lost 9 bases, and 13 bases had no gene match. From germline, CDR1 is KGHDR and CDR2 SFDVKD. CDR3 length: 15 residues.

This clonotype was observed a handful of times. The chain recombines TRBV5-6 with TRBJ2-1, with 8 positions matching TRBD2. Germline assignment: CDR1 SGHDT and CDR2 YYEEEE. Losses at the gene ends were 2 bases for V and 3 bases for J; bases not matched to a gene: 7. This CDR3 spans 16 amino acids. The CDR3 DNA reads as TGTGCCAGCAGCTTATGGGTACTAGCGGACTACAATGAGCAGTTCTTC. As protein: CASSLWVLADYNEQFF.

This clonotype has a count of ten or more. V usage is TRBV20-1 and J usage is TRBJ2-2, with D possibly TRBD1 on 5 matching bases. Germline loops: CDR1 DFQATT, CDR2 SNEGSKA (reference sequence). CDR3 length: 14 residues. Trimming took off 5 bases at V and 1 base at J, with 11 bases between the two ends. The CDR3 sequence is CSALKGLNTGELFF. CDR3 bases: TGCAGTGCTCTTAAGGGGCTGAACACCGGGGAGCTGTTTTTT.

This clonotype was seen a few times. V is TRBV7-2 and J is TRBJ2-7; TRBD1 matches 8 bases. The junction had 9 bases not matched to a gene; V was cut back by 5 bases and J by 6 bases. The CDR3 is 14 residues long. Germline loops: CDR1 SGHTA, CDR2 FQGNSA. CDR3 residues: CASSPTDRVTEQYF. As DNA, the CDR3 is TGTGCCAGCAGCCCGACGGACAGGGTAACCGAGCAGTACTTC.

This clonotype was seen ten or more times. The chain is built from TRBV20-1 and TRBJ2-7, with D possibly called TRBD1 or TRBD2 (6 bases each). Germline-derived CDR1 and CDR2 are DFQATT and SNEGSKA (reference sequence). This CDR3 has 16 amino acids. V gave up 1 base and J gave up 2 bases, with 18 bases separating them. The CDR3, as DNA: TGCAGTGCTAGAGCAAGTCGGGGGCACATTACCTACGAGCAGTACTTC. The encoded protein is CSARASRGHITYEQYF.

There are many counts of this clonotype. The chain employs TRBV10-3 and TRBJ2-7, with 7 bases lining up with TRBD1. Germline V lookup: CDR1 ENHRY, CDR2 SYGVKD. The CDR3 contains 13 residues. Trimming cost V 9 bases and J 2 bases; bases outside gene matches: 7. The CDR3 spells CAIRTGQTYEQYF. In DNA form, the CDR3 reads TGTGCCATAAGGACAGGTCAAACCTACGAGCAGTACTTC.

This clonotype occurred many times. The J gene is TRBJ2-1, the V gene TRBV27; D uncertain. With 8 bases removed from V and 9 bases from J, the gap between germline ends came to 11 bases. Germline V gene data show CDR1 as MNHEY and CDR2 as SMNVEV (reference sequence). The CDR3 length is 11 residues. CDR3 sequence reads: CASCGVGEQFF. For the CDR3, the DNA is TGTGCCAGCTGTGGGGTCGGTGAGCAGTTCTTC.

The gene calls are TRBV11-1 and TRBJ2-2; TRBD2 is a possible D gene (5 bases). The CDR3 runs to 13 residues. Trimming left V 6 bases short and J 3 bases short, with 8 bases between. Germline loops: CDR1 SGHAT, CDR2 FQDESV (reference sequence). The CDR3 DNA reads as TGTGCCAGCAGGCCGGGGTACACCGGGGAGCTGTTTTTT. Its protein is CASRPGYTGELFF. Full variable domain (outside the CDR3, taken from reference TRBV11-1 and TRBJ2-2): EAEVAQSPRYKITEKSQAVAFWCDPISGHATLYWYRQILGQGPELLVQFQDESVVDDSQLPKDRFSAERLKGVDSTLKIQPAELGDSAMYLCASRPGYTGELFFGEGSRLTVL.

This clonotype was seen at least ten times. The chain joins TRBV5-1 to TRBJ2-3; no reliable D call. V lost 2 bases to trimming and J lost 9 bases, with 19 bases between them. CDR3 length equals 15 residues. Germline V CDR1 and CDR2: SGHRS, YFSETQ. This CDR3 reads CASSFDGDNPRTQYF. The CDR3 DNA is TGCGCCAGCAGCTTTGACGGCGATAATCCCAGAACGCAGTATTTT.

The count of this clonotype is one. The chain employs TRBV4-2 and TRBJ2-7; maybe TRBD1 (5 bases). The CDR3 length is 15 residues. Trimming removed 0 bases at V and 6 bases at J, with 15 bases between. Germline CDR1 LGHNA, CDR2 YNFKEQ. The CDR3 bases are TGTGCCAGCAGCCAAGATCGATCAGGGTCCGGCGAGCAGTACGTC. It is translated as CASSQDRSGSGEQYV.

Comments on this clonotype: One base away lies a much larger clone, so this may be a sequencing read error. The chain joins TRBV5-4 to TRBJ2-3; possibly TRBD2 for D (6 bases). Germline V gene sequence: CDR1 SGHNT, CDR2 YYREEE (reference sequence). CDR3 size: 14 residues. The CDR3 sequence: CASSFGSGSDAQYF. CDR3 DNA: TGTGCCAGCAGCTTCGGGAGCGGGTCAGATGCGCAGTATTTT.

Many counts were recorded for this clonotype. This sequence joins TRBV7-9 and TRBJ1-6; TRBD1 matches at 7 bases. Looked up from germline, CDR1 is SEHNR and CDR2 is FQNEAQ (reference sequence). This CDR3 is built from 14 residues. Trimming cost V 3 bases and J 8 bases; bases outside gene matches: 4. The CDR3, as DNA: TGTGCCAGCAGCTTTAGTCAGGGGGATTCACCCCTCCACTTT. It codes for CASSFSQGDSPLHF.

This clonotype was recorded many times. CDR3 protein: CASRTGLAATDTQYF. The CDR3 DNA sequence: TGTGCCAGCAGGACGGGACTAGCGGCCACAGATACGCAGTATTTT. The rearrangement joins TRBV6-1 to TRBJ2-3, with 11 bases that match TRBD2. CDR3 size: 15 residues. After removal of 6 bases from V and 2 bases from J, the junction contained 4 bases not matched to a gene. The V gene's germline CDR1 is MNHNS and CDR2 SASEGT.

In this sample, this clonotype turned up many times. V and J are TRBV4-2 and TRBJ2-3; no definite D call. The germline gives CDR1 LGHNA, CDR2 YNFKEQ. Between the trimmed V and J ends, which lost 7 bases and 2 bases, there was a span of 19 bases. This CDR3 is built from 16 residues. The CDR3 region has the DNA TGTGCCAGCACCAACACCCCCGGCTCCACCACAGATACGCAGTATTTT. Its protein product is CASTNTPGSTTDTQYF.

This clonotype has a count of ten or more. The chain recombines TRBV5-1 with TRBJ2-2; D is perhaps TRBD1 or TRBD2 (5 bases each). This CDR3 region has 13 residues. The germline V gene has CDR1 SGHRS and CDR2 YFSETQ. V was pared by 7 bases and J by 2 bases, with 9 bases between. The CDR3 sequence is CASGDHNTGELFF. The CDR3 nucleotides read TGCGCCAGCGGGGACCACAACACCGGGGAGCTGTTTTTT.

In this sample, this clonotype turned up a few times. The CDR3 protein is CSVAGDSNTDTQYF. Written as DNA, the CDR3 is TGCAGCGTCGCCGGGGACTCTAACACAGATACGCAGTATTTT. The chain combines TRBV29-1 with TRBJ2-3; tentatively, D is TRBD2 (6 bases). The V gene's germline CDR1 is SQVTM and CDR2 ANQGSEA. The CDR3 covers 14 residues. The V end lost 6 bases, the J end lost 2 bases, and 15 bases lay between the germline ends.

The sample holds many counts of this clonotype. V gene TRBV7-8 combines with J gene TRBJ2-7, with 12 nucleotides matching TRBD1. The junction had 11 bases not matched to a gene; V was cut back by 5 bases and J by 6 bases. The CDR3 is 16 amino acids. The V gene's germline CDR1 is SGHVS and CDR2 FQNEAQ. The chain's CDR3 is CASSLRPGQGASEQYV. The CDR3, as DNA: TGTGCCAGCAGCCTTAGGCCGGGACAGGGGGCTTCCGAGCAGTACGTC.

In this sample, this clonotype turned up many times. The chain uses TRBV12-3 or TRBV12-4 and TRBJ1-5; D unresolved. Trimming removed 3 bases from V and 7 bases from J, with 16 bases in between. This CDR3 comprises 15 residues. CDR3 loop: CASSLALSMGQPQHF. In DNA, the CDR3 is TGTGCCAGCAGTTTGGCACTCAGCATGGGCCAGCCCCAGCATTTT.

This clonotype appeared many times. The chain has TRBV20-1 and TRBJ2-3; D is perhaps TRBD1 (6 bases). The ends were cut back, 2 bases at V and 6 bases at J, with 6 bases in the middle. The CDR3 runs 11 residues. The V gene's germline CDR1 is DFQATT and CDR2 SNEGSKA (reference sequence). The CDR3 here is CSARQGDTQYF. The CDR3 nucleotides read TGCAGTGCTAGACAGGGGGATACGCAGTATTTT.

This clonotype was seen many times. Written as DNA, the CDR3 is TGTGCCAGCGGCTGGGATGAGCAGTTCTTC. This sequence encodes CASGWDEQFF. This chain joins TRBV12-3 or TRBV12-4 and TRBJ2-1, with unresolved D. The CDR3 is 10 amino acids. V lost 8 bases, J lost 8 bases, and 7 bases lay in between.

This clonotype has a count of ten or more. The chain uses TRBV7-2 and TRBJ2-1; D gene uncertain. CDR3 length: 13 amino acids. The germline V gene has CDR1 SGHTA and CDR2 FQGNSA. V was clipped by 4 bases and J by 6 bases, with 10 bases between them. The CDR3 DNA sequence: TGTGCCAGCAGCTGGAGTTCCGGCAATGAGCAGTTCTTC. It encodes CASSWSSGNEQFF.

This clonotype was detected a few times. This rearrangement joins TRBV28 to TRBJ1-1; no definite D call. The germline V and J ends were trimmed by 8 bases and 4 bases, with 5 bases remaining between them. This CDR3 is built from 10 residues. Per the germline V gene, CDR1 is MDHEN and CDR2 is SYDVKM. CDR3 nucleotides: TGTGCCAGCCAGTCCACTGAAGCTTTCTTT. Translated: CASQSTEAFF.

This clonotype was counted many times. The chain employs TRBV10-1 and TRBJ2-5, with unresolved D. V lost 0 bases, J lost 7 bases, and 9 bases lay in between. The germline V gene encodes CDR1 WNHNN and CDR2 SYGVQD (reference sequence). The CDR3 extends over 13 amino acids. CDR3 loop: CASSESLGWTQYF. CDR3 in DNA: TGCGCCAGCAGTGAGTCGCTAGGATGGACCCAGTACTTC.